These T cell receptor beta chains were read from a single sample in a study of blood T cell repertoires in COVID-19. The assay was immunoSEQ multiplex PCR, and TCRdb's table has in-frame clones only and misses some. The profile shows around 32,000 clones, 65% to 90% of them singletons. Sequencing used peripheral blood. The receptors here all came from a woman of 80 years or more with active or convalescent COVID-19. Each CDR3 is given with its conserved first and last residue. D genes are given only for firm matches. Rows give clone size only sometimes, using once, few, many, or a class for an expanded clone.

clone_size j_call d_call cdr3_length v_call cdr3_aa cdr3_nt
- TRBJ1-3 - 14 TRBV2 CASSVGVGGNTIYF TGTGCCAGCAGTGTCGGGGTGGGAGGAAACACCATATATTTT
- TRBJ2-2 - 16 TRBV5-1 CASSLFAGSNTGELFF TGCGCCAGCAGCTTGTTCGCAGGGTCGAACACCGGGGAGCTGTTTTTT
- TRBJ1-2 - 15 TRBV18 CASSPDSGFNYGYTF TGTGCCAGCTCACCCGACTCGGGGTTCAACTATGGCTACACCTTC
- TRBJ2-5 TRBD2 16 TRBV5-1 CASRTGLAGEGETQYF TGCGCCAGCAGGACGGGGCTAGCGGGAGAGGGAGAGACCCAGTACTTC
few TRBJ1-4 - 17 TRBV28 CASTLGETLATNEKLFF TGTGCCAGCACCCTTGGGGAGACTCTGGCAACTAATGAAAAACTGTTTTTT
- TRBJ2-7 TRBD2 14 TRBV28 CASSSTSGRYEQYF TGTGCCAGCAGTTCGACTAGCGGGAGATACGAGCAGTACTTC
- TRBJ2-5 TRBD1 14 TRBV18 CASSPLGTAETQYF TGTGCCAGCTCACCACTAGGGACAGCAGAGACCCAGTACTTC
- TRBJ1-2 TRBD1 16 TRBV29-1 CSVGGTGGETNYGYTF TGCAGCGTTGGAGGTACAGGGGGAGAAACTAACTATGGCTACACCTTC
- TRBJ2-3 TRBD1 14 TRBV5-4 CASSRGGGTDTQYF TGTGCCAGCAGCAGAGGGGGCGGGACAGATACGCAGTATTTT
- TRBJ2-4 TRBD1 15 TRBV9 CASSEGQGAGNIQYF TGTGCCAGCAGCGAAGGACAGGGGGCTGGAAACATTCAGTACTTC
- TRBJ2-4 TRBD1 15 TRBV5-4 CASSLARQGGNIQYF TGTGCCAGCAGCTTGGCTAGACAGGGGGGGAACATTCAGTACTTC
- TRBJ2-3 TRBD1 17 TRBV7-6 CASSLRGDRGRTDTQYF TGTGCCAGCAGCTTACGCGGGGACAGGGGACGCACAGATACGCAGTATTTT
- TRBJ2-7 - 13 TRBV9 CASSVAQGSIQYF TGTGCCAGCAGCGTAGCACAGGGTAGTATTCAGTACTTC
once TRBJ2-1 TRBD2 16 TRBV5-1 CASRLLAGAHYNEQFF TGCGCCAGCAGGCTCCTGGCGGGAGCCCATTACAATGAGCAGTTCTTC
- TRBJ1-6 - 17 TRBV4-1 CASSQDLLSSYNSPLHF TGCGCCAGCAGCCAAGATCTTCTGAGCTCCTATAATTCACCCCTCCACTTT
- TRBJ2-5 TRBD1 13 TRBV7-9 CASSPRGPETQYF TGTGCCAGCAGCCCCAGGGGGCCAGAGACCCAGTACTTC
few TRBJ1-6 TRBD1 15 TRBV6-5 CASSYSWTGDSPLHF TGTGCCAGCAGTTACTCCTGGACAGGGGATTCACCCCTCCACTTT
- TRBJ2-4 - 14 TRBV19 CASSPGGARNIQYF TGTGCCAGTAGCCCTGGGGGGGCACGAAACATTCAGTACTTC
once TRBJ1-5 - 13 TRBV6-2/TRBV6-3 CASSLTRHQPQHF TGTGCCAGCAGTTTGACACGACATCAGCCCCAGCATTTT
- TRBJ2-3 - 13 TRBV7-2 CASSFQFRDTQYF TGTGCCAGCAGCTTCCAGTTCCGAGATACGCAGTATTTT
- TRBJ1-5 TRBD1 14 TRBV19 CASRDRESNQPQHF TGTGCCAGCCGGGACAGGGAGAGCAATCAGCCCCAGCATTTT
- TRBJ1-2 - 13 TRBV7-2 CASSPHLSYGYTF TGTGCCAGCAGCCCCCATCTCAGCTATGGCTACACCTTC
once TRBJ2-7 - 14 TRBV19 CASSRSTGSYEQYF TGTGCCAGTAGTCGGTCGACGGGCTCCTACGAGCAGTACTTC
- TRBJ1-1 TRBD1 15 TRBV5-1 CASSLTYRGDTEAFF TGCGCCAGCAGCTTAACCTACAGGGGGGACACTGAAGCTTTCTTT
- TRBJ1-5 TRBD1 15 TRBV28 CASSLMGQGARPQHF TGTGCCAGCAGTTTAATGGGACAGGGGGCACGGCCCCAGCATTTT
- TRBJ2-1 TRBD2 13 TRBV15 CATRSGGYDEQFF TGTGCCACTAGGAGCGGGGGTTATGATGAGCAGTTCTTC
- TRBJ2-1 - 13 TRBV5-6 CASSLVSVYEQFF TGTGCCAGCAGCTTGGTATCCGTCTATGAGCAGTTCTTC
once TRBJ2-7 - 15 TRBV28 CASSYTRPGSYEQYF TGTGCCAGCAGTTACACCAGACCGGGGTCCTACGAGCAGTACTTC
- TRBJ1-5 - 16 TRBV5-1 CASSLEGQGSNQPQHF TGCGCCAGCAGCTTGGAGGGTCAGGGGAGCAATCAGCCCCAGCATTTT
- TRBJ2-2 - 14 TRBV6-5 CASRRDTSTGELFF TGTGCCAGCAGGAGGGACACCTCGACCGGGGAGCTGTTTTTT
- TRBJ2-5 - 16 TRBV28 CASRPSPGQGRETQYF TGTGCCAGCAGACCCTCCCCGGGACAAGGGAGAGAGACCCAGTACTTC